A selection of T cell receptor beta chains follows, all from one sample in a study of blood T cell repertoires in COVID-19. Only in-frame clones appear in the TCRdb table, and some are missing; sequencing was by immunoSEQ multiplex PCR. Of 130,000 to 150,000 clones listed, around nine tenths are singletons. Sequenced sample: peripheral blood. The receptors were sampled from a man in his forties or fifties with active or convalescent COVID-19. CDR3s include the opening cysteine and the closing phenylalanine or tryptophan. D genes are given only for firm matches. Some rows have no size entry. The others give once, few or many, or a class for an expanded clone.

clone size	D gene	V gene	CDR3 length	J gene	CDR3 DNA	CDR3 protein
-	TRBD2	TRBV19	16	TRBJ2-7	TGTGCCAGTAGTGTCGGGAGCGGGGGTATTTCCTACGAGCAGTACTTC	CASSVGSGGISYEQYF
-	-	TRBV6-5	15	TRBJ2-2	TGTGCCAGCAAATGGGGGACTGCGAACACCGGGGAGCTGTTTTTT	CASKWGTANTGELFF
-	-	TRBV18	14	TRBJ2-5	TGTGCCAGCTCTCCGCGACGGGGTAAAGAGACCCAGTACTTC	CASSPRRGKETQYF
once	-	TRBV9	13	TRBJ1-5	TGTGCCAGCAGCGCAACAGTTAATCAGCCCCAGCATTTT	CASSATVNQPQHF
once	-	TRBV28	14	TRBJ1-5	TGTGCCAGTGTAGGGGTTTATAGCAATCAGCCCCAGCATTTT	CASVGVYSNQPQHF
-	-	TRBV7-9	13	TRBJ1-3	TGTGCCAGCACAGAGGGGGCTGGAAACACCATATATTTT	CASTEGAGNTIYF
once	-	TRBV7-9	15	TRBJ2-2	TGTGCCAGCAGCCAAAAAGGGGGGGACACCGGGGAGCTGTTTTTT	CASSQKGGDTGELFF
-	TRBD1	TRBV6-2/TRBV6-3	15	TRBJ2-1	TGTGCCAGCAGTTATCCCGGGACAGCCGGCCATGAGCAGTTCTTC	CASSYPGTAGHEQFF
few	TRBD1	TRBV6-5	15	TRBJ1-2	TGTGCCAGCAGTTACCGTGGACAGGGAATATATGGCTACACCTTC	CASSYRGQGIYGYTF
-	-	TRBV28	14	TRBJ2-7	TGTGCCAGCAGTCGCGGCCGGTATTCCTACGAGCAGTACTTC	CASSRGRYSYEQYF
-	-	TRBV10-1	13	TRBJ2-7	TGCGCCAGCTCCCCGAGAGGGAGCGGCGAGCAGTACTTC	CASSPRGSGEQYF
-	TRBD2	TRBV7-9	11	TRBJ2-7	TGTGCCATTGTTAGCGGGAAATCGCTTGGCTTC	CAIVSGKSLGF
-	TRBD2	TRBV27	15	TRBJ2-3	TGTGCCAGCAGCCCGGAGATAGCGGGCCTAGATACGCAGTATTTT	CASSPEIAGLDTQYF
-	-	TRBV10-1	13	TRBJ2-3	TGCGCCAGCAGTGAGAACGCCGCGAATACGCAGTATTTT	CASSENAANTQYF
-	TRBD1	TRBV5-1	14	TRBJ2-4	TGCGCCAGCAGCTTCGAAGGGGGCAGGAGCATTCAGTACTTC	CASSFEGGRSIQYF
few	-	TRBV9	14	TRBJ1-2	TGTGCCAGCAGCGTAGTCCCGGAGAACTATGGCTACACCTTC	CASSVVPENYGYTF